The rows below give T cell receptor beta chains drawn from one sample of a study of naive and memory T cell subsets. TCRdb used MiXCR to reprocess the UMI-ligation and nested PCR reads, holding one entry per CDR3 protein. The sample lists some 150,000 distinct CDR3 sequences, around 15% occurring once. The material sequenced was naive CD4+ T cells from blood. The receptor source for this set is a human donor in good health. Each CDR3 is given with its conserved first and last residue. The D gene is left open where the match is weak. Some rows have no size entry. The others give once, few or many, or a class for an expanded clone.

>TRBJ1-1|.|TRBV6-2/TRBV6-3|.
CATNREWKNTEAFF
TGTGCCACCAACAGGGAATGGAAGAACACTGAAGCTTTCTTT
>TRBJ2-5|.|TRBV11-3|.
CASSYDRAQETQYF
TGTGCCAGCAGTTACGACCGGGCCCAAGAGACCCAGTACTTC
>TRBJ2-7|TRBD2|TRBV3-1|.
CASSHLRTSGSSYEQYF
TGTGCCAGCAGTCATCTCCGGACTAGCGGGAGCTCCTACGAGCAGTACTTC
>TRBJ2-7|TRBD2|TRBV5-1|.
CASSLSAGGQQYF
TGCGCCAGCAGCTTGTCTGCGGGGGGCCAGCAGTACTTC
>TRBJ2-7|TRBD2|TRBV3-1|few
CASSQFSGGGEQYF
TGTGCCAGCAGCCAATTTTCGGGAGGAGGCGAGCAGTACTTC
>TRBJ2-1|.|TRBV12-3/TRBV12-4|.
CASSLSRARSGEQFF
TGTGCCAGCAGTTTATCCCGGGCCAGGAGCGGTGAGCAGTTCTTC
>TRBJ2-3|.|TRBV5-1|few
CASSLYRGSPTDTQYF
TGCGCCAGCAGCTTGTATCGCGGTTCGCCCACAGATACGCAGTATTTT
>TRBJ1-4|TRBD1|TRBV28|few
CASTKLRTGSDEKLFF
TGTGCCAGCACTAAACTGAGGACAGGGTCGGATGAAAAACTGTTTTTT
>TRBJ1-1|TRBD1|TRBV20-1|.
CSARGRGGVTNTEAFF
TGCAGTGCCAGGGGCCGAGGGGGCGTCACGAACACTGAAGCTTTCTTT
>TRBJ2-3|.|TRBV7-6|few
CASAGQDTQYF
TGTGCCAGCGCGGGTCAAGATACGCAGTATTTT
>TRBJ2-3|.|TRBV5-4|.
CASSLAGEGTDTQYF
TGTGCCAGCAGCTTAGCAGGGGAGGGCACAGATACGCAGTATTTT
>TRBJ2-1|TRBD2|TRBV15|.
CATSREPGLSSYNEQFF
TGTGCCACCAGCAGAGAGCCGGGACTATCCTCCTACAATGAGCAGTTCTTC
>TRBJ2-6|.|TRBV18|few
CASSPYRGGGANVLTF
TGTGCCAGCTCACCATACAGGGGAGGTGGGGCCAACGTCCTGACTTTC
>TRBJ2-5|TRBD2|TRBV5-1|few
CASSSPGLAGVETQYF
TGCGCCAGCAGCTCGCCGGGACTAGCGGGAGTTGAGACCCAGTACTTC
>TRBJ2-5|TRBD1|TRBV5-1|many
CASSFLGRGPEETQYF
TGCGCCAGCAGCTTTTTGGGCAGGGGGCCGGAAGAGACCCAGTACTTC
>TRBJ2-7|.|TRBV7-9|.
CASSTNSVDEQYF
TGTGCCAGCAGCACCAACTCGGTGGACGAGCAGTACTTC
>TRBJ2-1|TRBD2|TRBV9|.
CASSVASQLAGYNEQFF
TGTGCCAGCAGCGTAGCTTCCCAATTAGCGGGGTACAATGAGCAGTTCTTC
>TRBJ1-6|.|TRBV18|few
CASSPREINNSPLHF
TGTGCCAGCTCACCACGAGAGATTAATAATTCACCCCTCCACTTT
>TRBJ2-5|TRBD1|TRBV5-1|.
CASSPGQGKEETQYF
TGCGCCAGCAGCCCGGGACAGGGGAAGGAAGAGACCCAGTACTTC
>TRBJ2-7|TRBD2|TRBV30|.
CAWSPTRTSGIYEQYF
TGTGCCTGGAGCCCGACCCGGACTAGCGGGATTTACGAGCAGTACTTC
>TRBJ2-6|.|TRBV6-5|.
CASRGAPGTGDSGANVLTF
TGTGCCAGCAGAGGAGCCCCCGGGACCGGCGACTCTGGGGCCAACGTCCTGACTTTC
>TRBJ1-1|.|TRBV30|.
CAWSFGTNRDTEAFF
TGTGCCTGGAGTTTTGGAACCAACAGGGATACTGAAGCTTTCTTT
>TRBJ2-5|.|TRBV20-1|few
CSARDGSRKTQYF
TGCAGTGCTAGAGACGGGAGCAGGAAGACCCAGTACTTC
>TRBJ2-2|.|TRBV25-1|few
CASSIRNTGELFF
TGTGCCAGCAGCATCAGAAACACCGGGGAGCTGTTTTTT
>TRBJ2-3|TRBD1|TRBV10-3|.
CAIKWGQGTDTQYF
TGTGCCATCAAATGGGGACAGGGGACAGATACGCAGTATTTT
>TRBJ2-2|.|TRBV7-3|few
CASSLISGGPTGELFF
TGTGCCAGCAGCTTAATTTCAGGGGGGCCCACCGGGGAGCTGTTTTTT
>TRBJ2-3|.|TRBV7-9|many
CASVRDGIRDTQYF
TGTGCCAGCGTTCGTGACGGGATCAGAGATACGCAGTATTTT
>TRBJ2-7|.|TRBV27|few
CASRSQGSYEQYF
TGTGCCAGCAGGAGTCAGGGGTCCTACGAGCAGTACTTC
>TRBJ2-2|.|TRBV5-1|.
CASSFRDPITGELFF
TGCGCCAGCAGCTTTCGGGACCCCATCACCGGGGAGCTGTTTTTT
>TRBJ2-1|.|TRBV7-3|.
CASSLFQRVSYNEQFF
TGTGCCAGCAGCTTATTCCAGCGGGTCTCCTACAATGAGCAGTTCTTC
>TRBJ2-6|.|TRBV28|few
CASRPFQGSGANVLTF
TGTGCCAGCAGACCCTTTCAGGGCTCTGGGGCCAACGTCCTGACTTTC